This TCR beta chain originates from a study of radiation and T cells in renal cell carcinoma. The sample's time point: baseline pretreatment blood. Treatment reported: 15 Gy SBRT to primary tumor, nephrectomy 4 weeks later. Germline CDR1 is SGHRS and CDR2 is YFSETQ. V lost 6 bases and J lost 0, with 11 bases in between. This CDR3 spans 14 amino acids. Some clones are missing from TCRdb's copy, which holds only in-frame ones; the method was immunoSEQ multiplex PCR. The table lists 85,000 to 100,000 clones, 75% to 90% of them singletons. This TCR came from a man aged 45-60 years with renal cell carcinoma. The chain employs TRBV5-1 and TRBJ2-3; D is undetermined. The sample was blood, taken from a patient whose treatment included radiotherapy and nephrectomy. CDR3 nucleotide sequence: TGCGCCAGCAAGTCACAGATTAGCACAGATACGCAGTATTTT. Translation: CASKSQISTDTQYF.